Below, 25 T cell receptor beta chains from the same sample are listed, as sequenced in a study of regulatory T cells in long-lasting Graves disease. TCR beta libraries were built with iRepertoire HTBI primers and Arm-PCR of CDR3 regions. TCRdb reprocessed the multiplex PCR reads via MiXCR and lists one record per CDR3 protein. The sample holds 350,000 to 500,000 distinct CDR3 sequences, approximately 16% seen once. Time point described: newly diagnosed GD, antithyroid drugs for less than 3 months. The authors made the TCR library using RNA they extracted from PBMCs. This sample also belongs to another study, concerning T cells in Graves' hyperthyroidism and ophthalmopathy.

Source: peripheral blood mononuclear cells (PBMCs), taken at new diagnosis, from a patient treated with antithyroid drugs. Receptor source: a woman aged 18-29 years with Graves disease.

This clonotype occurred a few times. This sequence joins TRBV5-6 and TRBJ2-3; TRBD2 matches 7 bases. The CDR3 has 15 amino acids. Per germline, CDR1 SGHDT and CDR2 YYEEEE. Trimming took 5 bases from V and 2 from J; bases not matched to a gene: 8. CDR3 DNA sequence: TGTGCCAGCAGACCCAGGGAGGGGACCACAGATACGCAGTATTTT. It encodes CASRPREGTTDTQYF.

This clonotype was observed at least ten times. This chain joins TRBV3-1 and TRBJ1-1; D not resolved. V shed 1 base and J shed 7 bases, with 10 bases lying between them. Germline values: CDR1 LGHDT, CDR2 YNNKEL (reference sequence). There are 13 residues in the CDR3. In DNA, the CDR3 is TGTGCCAGCAGCCAAGTGTCCGGGGATGAAGCTTTCTTT. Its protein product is CASSQVSGDEAFF.

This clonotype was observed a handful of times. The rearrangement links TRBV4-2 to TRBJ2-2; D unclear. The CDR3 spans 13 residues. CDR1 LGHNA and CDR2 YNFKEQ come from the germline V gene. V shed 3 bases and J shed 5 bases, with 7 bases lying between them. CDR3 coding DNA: TGTGCCAGCAGCCACCCCCGTACCGGGGAGCTGTTTTTT. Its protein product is CASSHPRTGELFF.

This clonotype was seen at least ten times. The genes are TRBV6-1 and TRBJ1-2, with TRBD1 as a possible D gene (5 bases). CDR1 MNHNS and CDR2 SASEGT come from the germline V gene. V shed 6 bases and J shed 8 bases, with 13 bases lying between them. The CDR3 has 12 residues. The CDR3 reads CASSEGRSGYTF. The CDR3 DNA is TGTGCCAGCAGCGAGGGGAGATCGGGCTACACCTTC.

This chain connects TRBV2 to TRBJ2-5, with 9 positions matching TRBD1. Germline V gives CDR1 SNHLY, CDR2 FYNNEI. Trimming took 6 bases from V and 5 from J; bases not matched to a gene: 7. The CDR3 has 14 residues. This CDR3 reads CASRAGTGWETQYF. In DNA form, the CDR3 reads TGTGCCAGCAGAGCCGGGACAGGGTGGGAGACCCAGTACTTC.

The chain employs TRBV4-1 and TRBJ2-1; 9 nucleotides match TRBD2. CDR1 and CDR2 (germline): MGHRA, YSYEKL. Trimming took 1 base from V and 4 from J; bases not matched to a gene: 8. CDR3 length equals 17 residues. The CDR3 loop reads CASSQVFGSGGYNEQFF. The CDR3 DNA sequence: TGCGCCAGCAGCCAAGTTTTCGGTAGCGGGGGATACAATGAGCAGTTCTTC.

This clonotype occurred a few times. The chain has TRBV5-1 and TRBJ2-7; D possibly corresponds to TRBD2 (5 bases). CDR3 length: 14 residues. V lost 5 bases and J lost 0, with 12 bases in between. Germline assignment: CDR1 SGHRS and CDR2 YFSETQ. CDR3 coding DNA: TGCGCCAGCAGGAGGGAACCGTACTCCTACGAGCAGTACTTC. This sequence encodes CASRREPYSYEQYF.

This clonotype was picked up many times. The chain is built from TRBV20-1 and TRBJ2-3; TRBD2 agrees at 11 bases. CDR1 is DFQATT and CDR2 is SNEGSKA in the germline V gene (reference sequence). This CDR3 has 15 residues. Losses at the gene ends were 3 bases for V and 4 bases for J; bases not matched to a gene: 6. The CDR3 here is CSARTSGMVADTQYF. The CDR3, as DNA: TGCAGTGCTAGGACTAGCGGGATGGTAGCAGATACGCAGTATTTT.

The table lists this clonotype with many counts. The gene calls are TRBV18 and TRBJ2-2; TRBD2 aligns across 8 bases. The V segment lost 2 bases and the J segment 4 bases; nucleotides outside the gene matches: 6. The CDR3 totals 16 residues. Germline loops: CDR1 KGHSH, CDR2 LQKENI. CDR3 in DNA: TGTGCCAGCTCACCAGAGACTAGCGTTATCACCGGGGAGCTGTTTTTT. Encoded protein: CASSPETSVITGELFF.

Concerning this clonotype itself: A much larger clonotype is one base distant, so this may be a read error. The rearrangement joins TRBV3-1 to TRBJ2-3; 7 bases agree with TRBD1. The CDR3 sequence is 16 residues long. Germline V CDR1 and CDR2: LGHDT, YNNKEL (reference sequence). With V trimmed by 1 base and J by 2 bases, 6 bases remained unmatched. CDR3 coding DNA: TGTGCCAGCAGCCAAGTCGGGACAGCGAACACAGATACGCAGTATTTT. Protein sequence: CASSQVGTANTDTQYF.

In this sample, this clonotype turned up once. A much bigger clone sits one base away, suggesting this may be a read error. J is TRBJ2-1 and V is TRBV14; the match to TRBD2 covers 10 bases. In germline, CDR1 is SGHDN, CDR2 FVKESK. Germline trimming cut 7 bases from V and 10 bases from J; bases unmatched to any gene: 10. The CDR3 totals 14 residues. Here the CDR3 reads CASKSTSGPYEQFF. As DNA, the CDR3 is TGTGCCAGCAAATCGACTAGCGGGCCCTACGAGCAGTTCTTC. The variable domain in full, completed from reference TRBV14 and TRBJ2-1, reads EAGVTQFPSHSVIEKGQTVTLRCDPISGHDNLYWYRRVMGKEIKFLLHFVKESKQDESGMPNNRFLAERTGGTYSTLKVQPAELEDSGVYFCASKSTSGPYEQFFGPGTRLTVL.

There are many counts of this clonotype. The CDR3 loop reads CASRQAGLELNEQFF. CDR3 DNA: TGTGCCAGCAGACAAGCGGGGCTAGAATTGAATGAGCAGTTCTTC. The J gene is TRBJ2-1, the V gene TRBV7-9; 7 bases fit TRBD2. The V and J ends lost 6 bases and 7 bases, in that order; junction bases with no gene match: 12. CDR1 is SEHNR, CDR2 FQNEAQ, per germline (reference sequence). The CDR3 is 15 residues long.

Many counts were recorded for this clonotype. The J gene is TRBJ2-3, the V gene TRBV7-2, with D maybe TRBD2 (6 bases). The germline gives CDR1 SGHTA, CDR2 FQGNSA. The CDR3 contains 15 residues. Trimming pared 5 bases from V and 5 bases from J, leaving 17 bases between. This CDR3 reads CASSLSLREEDTQYF. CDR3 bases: TGTGCCAGCAGCCTGTCCCTGCGGGAAGAAGATACGCAGTATTTT.

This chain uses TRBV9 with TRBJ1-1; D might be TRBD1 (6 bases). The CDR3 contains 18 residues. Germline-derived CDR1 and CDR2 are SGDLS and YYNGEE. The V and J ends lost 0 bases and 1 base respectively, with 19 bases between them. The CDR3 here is CASSVGSGGGAKNTEAFF. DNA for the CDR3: TGTGCCAGCAGCGTAGGCTCGGGGGGCGGGGCGAAGAACACTGAAGCTTTCTTT.

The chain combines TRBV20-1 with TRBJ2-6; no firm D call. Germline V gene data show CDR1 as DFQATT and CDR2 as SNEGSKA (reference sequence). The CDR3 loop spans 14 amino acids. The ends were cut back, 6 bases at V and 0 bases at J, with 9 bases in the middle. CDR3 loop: CSAKRSSGANVLTF. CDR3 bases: TGCAGTGCCAAACGCAGCTCTGGGGCCAACGTCCTGACTTTC.

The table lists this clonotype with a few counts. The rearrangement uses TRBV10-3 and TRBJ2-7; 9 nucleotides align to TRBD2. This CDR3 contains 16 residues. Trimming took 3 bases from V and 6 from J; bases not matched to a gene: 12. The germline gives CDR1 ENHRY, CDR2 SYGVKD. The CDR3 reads CAISDSGTSSPGEQYF. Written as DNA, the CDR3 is TGTGCCATCAGTGACTCTGGGACTAGCTCCCCCGGCGAGCAGTACTTC.

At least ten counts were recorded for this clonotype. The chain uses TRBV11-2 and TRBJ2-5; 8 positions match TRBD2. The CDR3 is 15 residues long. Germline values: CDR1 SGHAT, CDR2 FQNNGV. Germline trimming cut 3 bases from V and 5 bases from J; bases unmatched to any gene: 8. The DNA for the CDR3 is TGTGCCAGCAGCTTTCGAGCGGGAGTAGGGGAGACCCAGTACTTC. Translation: CASSFRAGVGETQYF.

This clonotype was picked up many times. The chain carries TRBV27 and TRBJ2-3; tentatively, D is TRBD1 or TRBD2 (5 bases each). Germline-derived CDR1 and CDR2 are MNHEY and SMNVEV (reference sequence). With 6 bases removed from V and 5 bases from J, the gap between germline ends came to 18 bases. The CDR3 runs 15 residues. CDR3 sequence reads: CASRSLGTTKDTQYF. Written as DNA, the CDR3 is TGTGCCAGCAGGTCTTTGGGGACCACGAAAGATACGCAGTATTTT.

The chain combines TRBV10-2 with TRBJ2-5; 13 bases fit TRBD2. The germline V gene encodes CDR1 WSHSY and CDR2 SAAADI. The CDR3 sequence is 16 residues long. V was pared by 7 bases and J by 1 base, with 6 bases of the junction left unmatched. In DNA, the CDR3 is TGCGCCAGCACCGGACTAGCGGGAGCCGTCCAAGAGACCCAGTACTTC. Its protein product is CASTGLAGAVQETQYF.

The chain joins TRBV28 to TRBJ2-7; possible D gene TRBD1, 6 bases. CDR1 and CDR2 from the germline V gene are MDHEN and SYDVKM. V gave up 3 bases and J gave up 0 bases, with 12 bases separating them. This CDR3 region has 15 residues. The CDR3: CASSLARDISYEQYF. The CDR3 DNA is TGTGCCAGCAGTTTGGCTCGGGACATCTCCTACGAGCAGTACTTC.

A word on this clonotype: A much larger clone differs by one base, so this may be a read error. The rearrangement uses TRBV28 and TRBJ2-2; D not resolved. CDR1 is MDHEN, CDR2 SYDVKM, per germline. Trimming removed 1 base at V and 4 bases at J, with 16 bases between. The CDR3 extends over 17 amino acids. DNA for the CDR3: TGTGCCAGCAGTTTATCCCCGAGCAGCGTTTGCACCGGGGAGCTGTTTTTT. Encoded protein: CASSLSPSSVCTGELFF.

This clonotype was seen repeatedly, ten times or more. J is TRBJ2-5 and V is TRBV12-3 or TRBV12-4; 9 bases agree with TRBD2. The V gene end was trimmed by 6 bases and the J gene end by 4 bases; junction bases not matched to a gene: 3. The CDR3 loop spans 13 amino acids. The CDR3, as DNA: TGTGCCAGCAGCGGACTAGCGTCAGAGACCCAGTACTTC. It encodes CASSGLASETQYF.

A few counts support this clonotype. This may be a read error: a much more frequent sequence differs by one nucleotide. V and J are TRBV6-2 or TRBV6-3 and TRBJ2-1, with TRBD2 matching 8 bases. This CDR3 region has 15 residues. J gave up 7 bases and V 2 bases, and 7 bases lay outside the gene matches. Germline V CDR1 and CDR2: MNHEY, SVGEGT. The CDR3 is CASSYESGGLNEQFF. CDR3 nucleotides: TGTGCCAGCAGTTACGAGAGCGGGGGCCTTAATGAGCAGTTCTTC.

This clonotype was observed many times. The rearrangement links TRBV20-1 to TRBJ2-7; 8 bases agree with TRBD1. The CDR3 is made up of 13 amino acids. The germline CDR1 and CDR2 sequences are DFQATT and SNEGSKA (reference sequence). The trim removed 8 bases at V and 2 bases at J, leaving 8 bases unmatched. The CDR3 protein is CSQPGTGPYEQYF. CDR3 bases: TGCAGTCAACCCGGGACAGGCCCCTACGAGCAGTACTTC.

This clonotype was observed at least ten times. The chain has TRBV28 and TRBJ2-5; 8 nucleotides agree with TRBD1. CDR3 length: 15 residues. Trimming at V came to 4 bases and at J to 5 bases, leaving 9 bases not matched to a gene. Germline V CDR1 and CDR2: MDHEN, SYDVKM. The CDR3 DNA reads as TGTGCCAGCAGTTCAAGGACAGGGACCGGCGAGACCCAGTACTTC. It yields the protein CASSSRTGTGETQYF.